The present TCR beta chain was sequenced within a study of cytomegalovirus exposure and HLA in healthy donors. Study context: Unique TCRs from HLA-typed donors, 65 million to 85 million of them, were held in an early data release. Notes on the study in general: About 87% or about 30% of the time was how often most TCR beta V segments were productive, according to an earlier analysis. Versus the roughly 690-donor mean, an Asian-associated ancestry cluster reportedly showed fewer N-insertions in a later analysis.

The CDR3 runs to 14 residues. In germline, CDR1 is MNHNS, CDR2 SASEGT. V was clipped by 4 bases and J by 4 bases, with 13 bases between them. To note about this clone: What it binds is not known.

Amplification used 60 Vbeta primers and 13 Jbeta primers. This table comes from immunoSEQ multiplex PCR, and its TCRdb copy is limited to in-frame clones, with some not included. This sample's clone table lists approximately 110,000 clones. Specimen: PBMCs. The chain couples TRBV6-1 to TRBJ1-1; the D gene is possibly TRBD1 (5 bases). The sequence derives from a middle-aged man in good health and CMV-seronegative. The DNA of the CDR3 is TGTGCCAGCAGTGGATCAGGGCGTGGCACTGAAGCTTTCTTT. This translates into CASSGSGRGTEAFF.